The 15 T cell receptor beta chains given below trace back to one sample, sequenced in a study of tumor-infiltrating lymphocytes in localized non-small cell lung cancer. Some clones are missing from TCRdb's copy, which holds only in-frame ones; the method was immunoSEQ multiplex PCR. The sample yields around 6,000 clones, roughly four fifths seen once. The sequenced material came from lung tumor tissue. These receptors all stem from a human donor with non-small cell lung cancer.

This chain uses TRBV6-5 with TRBJ1-2; no clear D gene. The length of the CDR3 is 15 residues. In germline, CDR1 is MNHEY, CDR2 SVGAGI. V lost 2 bases, J lost 1 base, and 11 bases lay in between. The CDR3 DNA sequence: TGTGCCAGCAGTTACCTGACGGATCTTAACTATGGCTACACCTTC. Amino acids: CASSYLTDLNYGYTF.

This chain uses TRBV2 with TRBJ1-5, with D perhaps matching TRBD1 (6 bases). Trimming took 5 bases from V and 4 from J, leaving 9 bases between them. Looked up from germline, CDR1 is SNHLY and CDR2 is FYNNEI. The CDR3 length is 13 residues. This CDR3 reads CASSRQENQPQHF. The CDR3 DNA reads TGTGCCAGCAGTCGACAGGAGAATCAGCCCCAGCATTTT. Full variable domain (missing parts from reference TRBV2 and TRBJ1-5): EPEVTQTPSHQVTQMGQEVILRCVPISNHLYFYWYRQILGQKVEFLVSFYNNEISEKSEIFDDQFSVERPDGSNFTLKIRSTKLEDSAMYFCASSRQENQPQHFGDGTRLSIL.

This chain links TRBV9 with TRBJ2-7, with D perhaps assigned TRBD1 or TRBD2 (5 bases each). This CDR3 is built from 14 residues. Per the germline V gene, CDR1 is SGDLS and CDR2 is YYNGEE. Trimming removed 2 bases from V and 2 bases from J, with 11 bases in between. The CDR3 DNA sequence: TGTGCCAGCAGCGTTGGGGGAAGGGCCTACGAGCAGTACTTC. This codes for CASSVGGRAYEQYF.

CDR3 loop: CASSPDSLTQYF. For the CDR3, the DNA is TGTGCCAGCAGTCCGGACAGCCTTACGCAGTATTTT. The J gene is TRBJ2-3, the V gene TRBV6-5; possibly TRBD1 for D (6 bases). Per germline, CDR1 MNHEY and CDR2 SVGAGI. V lost 5 bases, J lost 8 bases, and 11 bases lay in between. The CDR3 totals 12 residues.

This rearrangement joins TRBV2 to TRBJ1-4; TRBD1 agrees at 9 bases. V lost 4 bases, J lost 8 bases, and 8 bases stayed unmatched. The CDR3 loop spans 15 amino acids. Germline V gene data show CDR1 as SNHLY and CDR2 as FYNNEI. CDR3: CASSGEMDRGEKLFF. The CDR3 DNA follows: TGTGCCAGCAGTGGAGAGATGGACAGGGGCGAAAAACTGTTTTTT.

The chain combines TRBV30 with TRBJ2-7; 7 bases are shared with TRBD1. The CDR3 covers 12 residues. CDR1 is GTSNPN, CDR2 SVGIG, per germline (reference sequence). The trim removed 5 bases at V and 6 bases at J, leaving 7 bases unmatched. The CDR3 here is CAWRQGKSEQYF. The CDR3 bases are TGTGCCTGGCGACAGGGCAAGAGCGAGCAGTACTTC.

The rearrangement links TRBV4-1 to TRBJ1-2; TRBD1 might be the D (5 bases). The CDR3 totals 11 residues. The V end lost 7 bases, the J end lost 6 bases, and 9 bases lay between the germline ends. Looked up from germline, CDR1 is MGHRA and CDR2 is YSYEKL. The CDR3 DNA is TGCGCCAGCAACCGGGGCGATGGCTACACCTTC. Translated, it gives CASNRGDGYTF.

This clone has a handful of counts. The chain couples TRBV10-2 to TRBJ2-1, with 7 positions matching TRBD2. V shed 4 bases, J shed 7 bases, and the junction held 7 bases outside the gene matches. Per germline, CDR1 WSHSY and CDR2 SAAADI. This CDR3 spans 14 amino acids. In DNA form, the CDR3 reads TGCGCCAGCAGTGGGCTAGCGGCAGGGAATGAGCAGTTCTTC. Its protein product is CASSGLAAGNEQFF.

The genes are TRBV6-5 and TRBJ2-2; D gene unclear. CDR3 length: 14 amino acids. Trimming shortened V by 1 base and J by 1 base, and 4 bases separated the two germline ends. Germline loops: CDR1 MNHEY, CDR2 SVGAGI. CDR3 loop: CASSYWQNTGELFF. The CDR3 DNA follows: TGTGCCAGCAGTTACTGGCAGAACACCGGGGAGCTGTTTTTT.

The chain carries TRBV18 and TRBJ2-5; D remains unclear. Germline lookup yields CDR1 KGHSH and CDR2 LQKENI. The CDR3 has 11 amino acids. The ends were cut back, 6 bases at V and 1 base at J, with 3 bases in the middle. The CDR3, as DNA: TGTGCCAGCTCTTTCCAAGAGACCCAGTACTTC. This encodes CASSFQETQYF.

This chain connects TRBV6-6 to TRBJ1-2, with D uncertain. The CDR3 totals 13 residues. Germline V gene lookup returns CDR1 MNHNY and CDR2 SVGAGI (reference sequence). Trimming stripped 6 bases from V and 0 bases from J, with 8 bases between. This CDR3 is CASSDKTNYGYTF. The CDR3 bases are TGTGCCAGCAGCGACAAAACTAACTATGGCTACACCTTC.

This chain uses TRBV30 with TRBJ1-4, with D possibly matching TRBD1 (6 bases). Looked up from germline, CDR1 is GTSNPN and CDR2 is SVGIG (reference sequence). Trimming left V 3 bases short and J 1 base short, with 12 bases between. The CDR3 has 15 residues. Here the CDR3 DNA reads TGTGCCTGGAGATCTACAGGGAGAACTAATGAAAAACTGTTTTTT. It specifies CAWRSTGRTNEKLFF.

V and J are TRBV30 and TRBJ1-5; a possible D gene is TRBD1 (6 bases). The CDR3 runs to 13 residues. In germline, CDR1 is GTSNPN, CDR2 SVGIG (reference sequence). V gave up 0 bases and J gave up 4 bases, with 7 bases separating them. This chain's CDR3 is CAWSVGGNQPQHF. The CDR3 DNA reads TGTGCCTGGAGTGTAGGGGGGAATCAGCCCCAGCATTTT.

J is TRBJ2-4 and V is TRBV28; 9 positions agree with TRBD1. The CDR3 loop spans 19 amino acids. Losses at the gene ends were 5 bases for V and 6 bases for J; bases not matched to a gene: 20. Germline V gives CDR1 MDHEN, CDR2 SYDVKM. This CDR3 reads CASSPHPRRRPGQGNIQYF. The CDR3 nucleotides read TGTGCCAGCAGTCCACACCCAAGGAGGCGCCCGGGACAGGGAAACATTCAGTACTTC.

This chain uses TRBV7-3 with TRBJ2-2, with TRBD2 matching over 7 bases. The V segment lost 2 bases and the J segment 1 base; nucleotides outside the gene matches: 7. Germline V gene data show CDR1 as SGHTA and CDR2 as FQGTGA. CDR3 length equals 17 residues. The CDR3 region has the DNA TGTGCCAGCAGCTTAGATCTGGCTAGCGGGAACACCGGGGAGCTGTTTTTT. It codes for CASSLDLASGNTGELFF.